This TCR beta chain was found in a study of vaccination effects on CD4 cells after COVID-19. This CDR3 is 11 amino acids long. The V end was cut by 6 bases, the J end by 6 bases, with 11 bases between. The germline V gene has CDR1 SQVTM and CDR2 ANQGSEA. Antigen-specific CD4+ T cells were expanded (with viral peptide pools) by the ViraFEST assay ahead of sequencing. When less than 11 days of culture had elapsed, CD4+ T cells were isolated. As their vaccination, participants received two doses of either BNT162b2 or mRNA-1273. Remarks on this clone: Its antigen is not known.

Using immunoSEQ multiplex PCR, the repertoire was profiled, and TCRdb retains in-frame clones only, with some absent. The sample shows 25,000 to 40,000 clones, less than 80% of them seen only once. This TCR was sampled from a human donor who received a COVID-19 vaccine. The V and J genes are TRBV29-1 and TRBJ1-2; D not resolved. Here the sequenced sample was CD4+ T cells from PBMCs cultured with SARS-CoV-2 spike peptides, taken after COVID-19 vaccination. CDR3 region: CSVRHSDGYTF. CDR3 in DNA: TGCAGCGTAAGACATTCGGATGGCTACACCTTC.